The 24 T cell receptor beta chains in this list originate from one sample, sequenced in a study of post-analysis software for immune sequencing data (dated by TCRdb to between 2015 and 2016). What the study reported, not specific to this receptor: A handful of TRBV segments, including TRBV5-6, TRBV5-1 and TRBV20-1, were significantly more frequent in patients than controls.

The antigens for these receptors are not known. Library preparation used PCR. TCRdb records Illumina HiSeq 2500 as the sequencer. Unique molecular identifiers were incorporated into TCR beta cDNA libraries to reduce PCR and sequencing biases. Starting from the raw public reads, TCRdb applied fastp trimming at Q25, assembled clones with MiXCR and retained in-frame beta chains. For every CDR3 protein sequence, its rows merge into one entry that carries the most common genes and DNA. For this sample the table gives around 700,000 distinct CDR3 sequences, of which approximately 60% were detected only once. The ten top clones hold about 11% of the sample. The sample comprised blood. All receptors come from a girl aged 2-10 years with multiple sclerosis.

This clonotype was counted between two and nine times. The chain employs TRBV27 and TRBJ2-6, with D tentatively TRBD2 (5 bases). This CDR3 spans 16 amino acids. V was cut by 8 bases and J by 3 bases, with 17 bases left in between. Germline V lookup: CDR1 MNHEY, CDR2 SMNVEV (reference sequence). The CDR3 reads CASGMGVRFGANVLTF. The CDR3 nucleotides read TGTGCCAGCGGGATGGGAGTCCGCTTTGGGGCCAACGTCCTGACTTTC.

There are a few counts of this clonotype. The genes are TRBV4-2 and TRBJ1-5; D perhaps matches TRBD1 (5 bases). Trimming left V 5 bases short and J 2 bases short, with 7 bases between. The CDR3 has 13 residues. The germline CDR1 and CDR2 sequences are LGHNA and YNFKEQ. The CDR3 DNA reads TGTGCCAGCAGCTTCAGGGGCAATCAGCCCCAGCATTTT. Residues: CASSFRGNQPQHF.

The chain uses TRBV5-6 and TRBJ2-5; D possibly corresponds to TRBD1 (6 bases). Germline assignment: CDR1 SGHDT and CDR2 YYEEEE. The CDR3 is 16 residues long. Trimming cost V 1 base and J 1 base, with 14 bases left between them. CDR3 sequence reads: CASSLRTAHLQETQYF. CDR3 coding DNA: TGTGCCAGCAGCTTGAGGACAGCTCACCTCCAAGAGACCCAGTACTTC.

The rearrangement links TRBV7-6 to TRBJ2-5, with D possibly matching TRBD1 (5 bases). Germline CDR1 is SGHVS and CDR2 is FNYEAQ. The length of the CDR3 is 16 residues. V dropped 5 bases and J dropped 5 bases, with 21 bases sitting between them. The CDR3 sequence is CASSPVPRAPGETQYF. As DNA, the CDR3 is TGTGCCAGCAGCCCAGTTCCCCGGGCCCCAGGGGAGACCCAGTACTTC.

This sequence joins TRBV20-1 and TRBJ2-3; D remains ambiguous. The V end lost 1 base, the J end lost 0 bases, and 5 bases lay between the germline ends. The CDR3 consists of 13 residues. The germline V gene has CDR1 DFQATT and CDR2 SNEGSKA (reference sequence). Here the CDR3 DNA reads TGCAGTGCTAGAGGAGTGAGCACAGATACGCAGTATTTT. It is translated as CSARGVSTDTQYF.

This clonotype showed up just once. A junction boundary mismatches the germline segment, possibly from a read error. The gene calls are TRBV27 and TRBJ2-3; D is unresolved. CDR1 is MNHEY, CDR2 SMNVEV, per germline (reference sequence). The CDR3 contains 12 residues. The CDR3 spells CACSRIGDTQYF. In DNA form, the CDR3 reads TGTGCCTGCAGTCGGATCGGAGATACGCAGTATTTT.

This clonotype was observed a handful of times. The chain couples TRBV7-3 to TRBJ2-1, with 8 positions matching TRBD2. Losses at the gene ends were 5 bases for V and 8 bases for J; bases not matched to a gene: 8. Germline CDR1 is SGHTA and CDR2 is FQGTGA. The CDR3 runs 14 residues. The CDR3 is CASSPGGGLDEQFF. Written as DNA, the CDR3 is TGTGCCAGCAGCCCCGGCGGGGGGCTGGATGAGCAGTTCTTC.

The V gene is TRBV5-1, the J gene TRBJ2-3; 10 bases fit TRBD2. The CDR3 consists of 18 residues. Germline V lookup: CDR1 SGHRS, CDR2 YFSETQ. Germline trimming cut 0 bases from V and 0 bases from J; bases unmatched to any gene: 7. The CDR3 nucleotides read TGCGCCAGCAGCTTGGGAGCGGGAGGGTCACCTAGCACAGATACGCAGTATTTT. Residues: CASSLGAGGSPSTDTQYF.

CDR3 in amino acids: CASSQDHLAGANMPEETQYF. The CDR3 DNA reads TGTGCCAGCAGCCAAGATCACCTAGCGGGGGCGAATATGCCTGAAGAGACCCAGTACTTC. The genes are TRBV4-2 and TRBJ2-7; TRBD2 agrees at 10 bases. The last part of the DNA fits TRBJ2-5 better; the J call may be wrong. The length of the CDR3 is 20 residues. Germline assignment: CDR1 LGHNA and CDR2 YNFKEQ.

The chain couples TRBV5-1 to TRBJ2-3; 11 positions match TRBD2. Trimming at V came to 7 bases and at J to 2 bases, leaving 9 bases not matched to a gene. CDR3 size: 16 residues. Germline V gene data show CDR1 as SGHRS and CDR2 as YFSETQ. DNA of the CDR3: TGCGCCAGCGCCCCAGGTAGCGGGGGGGCCACAGATACGCAGTATTTT. This encodes CASAPGSGGATDTQYF.

The chain uses TRBV5-1 and TRBJ1-2; D is unclear. Germline-derived CDR1 and CDR2 are SGHRS and YFSETQ. The CDR3 runs 13 residues. V lost 4 bases to trimming and J lost 3 bases, with 10 bases between them. The CDR3 loop reads CASSIDGDYGYTF. CDR3 coding DNA: TGCGCCAGCAGCATAGACGGAGACTATGGCTACACCTTC.

In its sample, this clonotype was seen once. The CDR3 sequence is CASIEGALKPQHF. In DNA form, the CDR3 reads TGTGCCAGCATAGAGGGTGCCCTGAAGCCCCAGCATTTT. The rearrangement uses TRBV2 and TRBJ1-5; D gene uncertain. V shed 7 bases and J shed 8 bases, with 15 bases lying between them. Germline V gives CDR1 SNHLY, CDR2 FYNNEI. The CDR3 covers 13 residues.

This chain connects TRBV4-3 to TRBJ1-2; weak D call: TRBD1 (5 bases). The CDR3 contains 13 residues. Germline values: CDR1 LGHNA, CDR2 YSLEER. The V gene lost 4 bases and the J gene lost 5 bases, with 11 bases spanning the gap. For the CDR3, the DNA is TGCGCCAGCAGCCCGGGACCGGGATATGGCTACACCTTC. It specifies CASSPGPGYGYTF.

V and J are TRBV5-1 and TRBJ1-5; TRBD1 aligns across 8 bases. With V trimmed by 3 bases and J by 0 bases, 14 bases remained unmatched. CDR3 length: 19 residues. Germline V gives CDR1 SGHRS, CDR2 YFSETQ. The CDR3 nucleotides are TGCGCCAGCAGCTCTCCTGACAGGGGACGCCACATTAGCAATCAGCCCCAGCATTTT. Protein product: CASSSPDRGRHISNQPQHF.

The chain has TRBV3-1 and TRBJ2-5, with D unclear. CDR3 length equals 15 residues. Germline V gene lookup returns CDR1 LGHDT and CDR2 YNNKEL (reference sequence). The V and J ends lost 3 bases and 1 base respectively, with 12 bases between them. In nucleotides, the CDR3 is TGTGCCAGCAGCCAGTTTGGCAGGAGCCAAGAGACCCAGTACTTC. It yields the protein CASSQFGRSQETQYF.

The chain recombines TRBV5-6 with TRBJ2-5; a possible D gene is TRBD2 (5 bases). The CDR3 covers 16 residues. The V end lost 4 bases, the J end lost 4 bases, and 20 bases lay between the germline ends. The germline CDR1 and CDR2 sequences are SGHDT and YYEEEE. The CDR3 DNA reads as TGTGCCAGCAGCCGGGCAAAGATCCTGGGGAGAGAGACCCAGTACTTC. Residues: CASSRAKILGRETQYF.

V and J are TRBV29-1 and TRBJ2-1; 9 bases are shared with TRBD2. The V and J ends lost 6 bases and 4 bases, in that order; junction bases with no gene match: 7. The CDR3 runs to 14 residues. The germline CDR1 and CDR2 sequences are SQVTM and ANQGSEA. The CDR3 loop reads CSVDSGRAYNEQFF. For the CDR3, the DNA is TGCAGCGTCGATAGCGGGAGAGCATACAATGAGCAGTTCTTC.

Note on this clonotype: The junction and the germline gene differ at one end; a read error may be behind it. The chain uses TRBV30 and TRBJ1-6; 8 bases are a match to TRBD1. Germline V gene data show CDR1 as GTSNPN and CDR2 as SVGIG (reference sequence). The CDR3 length is 18 residues. CDR3 sequence (DNA): TGTGCCTGGAGTACGGACAGGGCACCTAGCTCCTATAATTCTCCCCTCCACTTT. Translating gives CAWSTDRAPSSYNSPLHF.

The CDR3 protein is CASSPTSGGIDEQFF. CDR3 DNA sequence: TGTGCCAGCAGTCCCACTAGCGGGGGGATCGATGAGCAGTTCTTC. V usage is TRBV12-3 or TRBV12-4 and J usage is TRBJ2-1; 12 bases align to TRBD2. V lost 5 bases and J lost 8; bases outside the gene matches: 7. This CDR3 is 15 amino acids long.

The chain combines TRBV7-9 with TRBJ1-1; tentatively, D is TRBD1 (6 bases). V was clipped by 4 bases and J by 3 bases, with 15 bases between them. Germline CDR1 and CDR2: SEHNR and FQNEAQ (reference sequence). CDR3 length equals 15 residues. In nucleotides, the CDR3 is TGTGCCAGCAGCTCTTCCTACGGACAGTACACTGAAGCTTTCTTT. This codes for CASSSSYGQYTEAFF.

This rearrangement joins TRBV7-8 to TRBJ2-3; D might be TRBD1 (6 bases). Germline V lookup: CDR1 SGHVS, CDR2 FQNEAQ. Trimming left V 1 base short and J 4 bases short, with 9 bases between. The CDR3 has 14 residues. The CDR3 sequence is CASSLGTAADTQYF. CDR3 nucleotides: TGTGCCAGCAGCTTAGGGACAGCCGCAGATACGCAGTATTTT. The full variable domain, in which reference TRBV7-8 and TRBJ2-3 provide the parts outside the CDR3, is GAGVSQSPRYKVAKRGQDVALRCDPISGHVSLFWYQQALGQGPEFLTYFQNEAQLDKSGLPSDRFFAERPEGSVSTLKIQRTQQEDSAVYLCASSLGTAADTQYFGPGTRLTVL.

This chain connects TRBV7-8 to TRBJ2-4; D possibly uses TRBD1 or TRBD2 (6 bases each). The V gene lost 4 bases and the J gene lost 7 bases, with 20 bases spanning the gap. CDR1 is SGHVS, CDR2 FQNEAQ, per germline. The CDR3 runs 16 residues. The CDR3 DNA is TGTGCCAGCAGCTCCGACTTAGGGGGAGGCGGGAACATTCAGTACTTC. The encoded protein is CASSSDLGGGGNIQYF.

This clonotype was recorded many times. The V and J genes are TRBV7-9 and TRBJ2-7; D unclear. The CDR3 loop spans 12 amino acids. Deletions cut 1 base from V and 3 bases from J, with 4 bases between. Germline CDR1 SEHNR, CDR2 FQNEAQ (reference sequence). The CDR3 region has the DNA TGTGCCAGCAGCTTAGGGGTCTACGAGCAGTACTTC. It translates to CASSLGVYEQYF.

The chain carries TRBV5-1 and TRBJ1-1, with D tentatively TRBD1 (5 bases). This CDR3 has 16 residues. The germline CDR1 and CDR2 sequences are SGHRS and YFSETQ. The ends were cut back, 3 bases at V and 1 base at J, with 16 bases in the middle. CDR3 in DNA: TGCGCCAGCAGCTCGCATATCGTTGGGGGGAACACTGAAGCTTTCTTT. Translation gives CASSSHIVGGNTEAFF.